Listed below are T cell receptor beta chains from one sample, sequenced in a study of shared clonotypes between healthy human individuals. Sequencing was performed with immunoSEQ multiplex PCR; in TCRdb, only in-frame clones are kept and a portion is missing. The sample lists approximately 470,000 clones; over 75% were seen once. The material sequenced was PBMCs. These receptor sequences come from a woman aged 40 to 50 in good health. Some clones in this sample may be carry-over from other donors' samples. CDR3s include the opening cysteine and the closing phenylalanine or tryptophan. The order of the fields is clone size, V gene, CDR3 protein. Rows may omit the clone size; those that give it use once, few, many or a size class.

. TRBV5-4 CASSLSRDNEQFF
once TRBV18 CASSLDRVSPFNQPQHF
. TRBV27 CASSLSGLYNEQFF
. TRBV19 CASSMRSYEQYF
. TRBV2 CASKTALLAGELFF
. TRBV4-2 CASSQEPTGPFSYEQYF
. TRBV28 CASRGGTSTDTQYF
. TRBV7-2 CASSLTSGANTGELFF
. TRBV27 CASSSPRGGYYGYTF
. TRBV5-6 CASSLVPNPAYEQYF
. TRBV30 CAWSVLARDSYEQYF
. TRBV4-1 CASSPTFTYRQGTYTEAFF
. TRBV6-5 CASRADWRDNEKLFF
once TRBV9 CASSERGVPYNEQFF
. TRBV5-6 CASSWGQDNEKLFF
. TRBV18 CASSQTSGRHTGELFF
. TRBV5-3 CARSPGTNNNEQFF